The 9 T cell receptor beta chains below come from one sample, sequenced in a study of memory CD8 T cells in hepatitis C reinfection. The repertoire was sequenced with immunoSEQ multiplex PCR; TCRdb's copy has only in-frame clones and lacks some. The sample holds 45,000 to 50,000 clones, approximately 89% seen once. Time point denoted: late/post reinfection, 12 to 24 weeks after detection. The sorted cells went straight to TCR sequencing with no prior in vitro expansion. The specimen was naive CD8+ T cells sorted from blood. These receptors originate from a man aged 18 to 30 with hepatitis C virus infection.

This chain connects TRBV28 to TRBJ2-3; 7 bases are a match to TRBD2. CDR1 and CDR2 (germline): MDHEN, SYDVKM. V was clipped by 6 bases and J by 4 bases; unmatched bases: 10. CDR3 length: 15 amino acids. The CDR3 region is CASSARAGVADTQYF. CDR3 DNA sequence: TGTGCCAGCAGCGCCCGTGCGGGAGTAGCAGATACGCAGTATTTT. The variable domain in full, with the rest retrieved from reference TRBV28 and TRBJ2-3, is DVKVTQSSRYLVKRTGEKVFLECVQDMDHENMFWYRQDPGLGLRLIYFSYDVKMKEKGDIPEGYSVSREKKERFSLILESASTNQTSMYLCASSARAGVADTQYFGPGTRLTVL.

The CDR3, as DNA: TGTGCCAGCAGCCTATCTCTGGGAGGCACAGATACGCAGTATTTT. It translates to CASSLSLGGTDTQYF. The chain couples TRBV5-6 to TRBJ2-3; TRBD2 is a possible D gene (5 bases). V was clipped by 4 bases and J by 1 base, with 13 bases between them. CDR1 is SGHDT, CDR2 YYEEEE, per germline. The CDR3 runs to 15 residues.

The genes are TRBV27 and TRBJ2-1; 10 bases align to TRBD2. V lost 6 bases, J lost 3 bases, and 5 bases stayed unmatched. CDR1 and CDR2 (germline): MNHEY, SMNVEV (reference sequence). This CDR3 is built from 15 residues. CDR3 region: CASRILAGGYNEQFF. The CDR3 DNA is TGTGCCAGCAGAATCTTAGCGGGAGGCTACAATGAGCAGTTCTTC.

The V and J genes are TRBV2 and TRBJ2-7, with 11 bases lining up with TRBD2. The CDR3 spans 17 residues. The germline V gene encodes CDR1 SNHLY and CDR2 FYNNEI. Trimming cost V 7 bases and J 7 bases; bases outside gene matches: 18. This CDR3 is CASNPRAPSGGLGEQYV. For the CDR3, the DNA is TGTGCCAGCAACCCAAGGGCGCCTAGCGGGGGGCTTGGGGAGCAGTACGTC.

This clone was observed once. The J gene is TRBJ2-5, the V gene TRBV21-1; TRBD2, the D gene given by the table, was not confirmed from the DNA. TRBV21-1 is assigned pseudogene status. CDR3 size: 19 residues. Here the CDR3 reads CASSKVGLAGGLCRETQYF. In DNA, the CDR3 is TGTGCCAGCAGCAAAGTGGGACTAGCGGGGGGGCTTTGTAGAGAGACCCAGTACTTC.

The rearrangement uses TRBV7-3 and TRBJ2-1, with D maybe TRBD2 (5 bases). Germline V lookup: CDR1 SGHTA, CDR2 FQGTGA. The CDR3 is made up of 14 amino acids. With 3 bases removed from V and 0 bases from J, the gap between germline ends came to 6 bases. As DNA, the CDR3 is TGTGCCAGCAGCTTCGGAGGCTCCTACAATGAGCAGTTCTTC. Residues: CASSFGGSYNEQFF.

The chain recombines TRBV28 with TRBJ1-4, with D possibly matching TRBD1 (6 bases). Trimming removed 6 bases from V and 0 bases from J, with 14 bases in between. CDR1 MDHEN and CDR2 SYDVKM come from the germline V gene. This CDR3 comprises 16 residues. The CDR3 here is CASRKRGGATNEKLFF. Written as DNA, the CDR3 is TGTGCCAGCAGGAAAAGGGGGGGGGCAACTAATGAAAAACTGTTTTTT.

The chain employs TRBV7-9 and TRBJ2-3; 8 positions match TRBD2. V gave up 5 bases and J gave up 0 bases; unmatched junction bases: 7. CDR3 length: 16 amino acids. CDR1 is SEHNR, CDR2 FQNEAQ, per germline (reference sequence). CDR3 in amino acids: CASSVLAGTSTDTQYF. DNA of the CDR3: TGTGCCAGCAGCGTCCTAGCGGGTACTAGCACAGATACGCAGTATTTT.

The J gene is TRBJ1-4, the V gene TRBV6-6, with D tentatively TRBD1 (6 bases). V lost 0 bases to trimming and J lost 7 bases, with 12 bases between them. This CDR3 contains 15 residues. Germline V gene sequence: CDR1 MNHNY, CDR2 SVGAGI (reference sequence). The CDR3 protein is CASSYSRGGAEKLFF. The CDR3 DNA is TGTGCCAGCAGTTACTCACGAGGGGGGGCTGAAAAACTGTTTTTT.